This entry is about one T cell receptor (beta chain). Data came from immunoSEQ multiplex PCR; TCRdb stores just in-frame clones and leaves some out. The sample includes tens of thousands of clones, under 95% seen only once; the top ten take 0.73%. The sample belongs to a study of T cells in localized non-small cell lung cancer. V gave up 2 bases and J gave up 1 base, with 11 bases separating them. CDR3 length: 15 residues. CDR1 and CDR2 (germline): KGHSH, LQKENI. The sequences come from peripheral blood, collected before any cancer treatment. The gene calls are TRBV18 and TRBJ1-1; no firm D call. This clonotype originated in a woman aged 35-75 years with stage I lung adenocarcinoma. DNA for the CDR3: TGTGCCAGCTCACCAGGGATCCAGGCGAACACTGAAGCTTTCTTT. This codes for CASSPGIQANTEAFF.